This TCR beta chain comes out of a study of neurological immune-mediated disorders. From the 5' RACE reads, TCRdb called clonotypes with MiXCR, one entry per CDR3 protein. The sample shows 20,000 or so distinct CDR3 sequences, around an eighth of them seen only once. This clonotype appeared many times. V shed 0 bases and J shed 3 bases, with 9 bases lying between them. This CDR3 spans 15 amino acids. Per the germline V gene, CDR1 is SGHRS and CDR2 is YFSETQ. The TCR was taken from a woman aged 40 to 50 with HTLV-1-associated myelopathy (HAM/TSP). Source material: PBMCs. The V and J genes are TRBV5-1 and TRBJ1-4; D is ambiguous. In DNA, the CDR3 is TGCGCCAGCAGCTTGGTGGGAACCGCTAATGAAAAACTGTTTTTT. Protein sequence: CASSLVGTANEKLFF. Full variable domain (remainder filled in from reference TRBV5-1 and TRBJ1-4): KAGVTQTPRYLIKTRGQQVTLSCSPISGHRSVSWYQQTPGQGLQFLFEYFSETQRNKGNFPGRFSGRQFSNSRSEMNVSTLELGDSALYLCASSLVGTANEKLFFGSGTQLSVL.